The 31 T cell receptor beta chains below were found in one sample sequenced in a study of shared clonotypes between healthy human individuals. Generated by immunoSEQ multiplex PCR, the TCRdb table keeps only in-frame clones and is missing some. The sample records 1.4 million or so clones, around 98.5% being singletons. The sample taken for sequencing was naive CD4+ T cells sorted from blood. Subset here: CD45RA+ positively selected. The receptors derive from a man in his thirties or forties in good health.

This chain connects TRBV21-1 to TRBJ2-4; the table's D call, TRBD2, has no DNA check behind it. TRBV21-1 has pseudogene status. The CDR3 spans 16 residues. The CDR3 loop is CASSKATSGRFWGQYF. The DNA of the CDR3 is TGTGCCAGCAGCAAAGCCACTAGCGGGAGGTTTTGGGGTCAGTACTTC.

In its sample, this clone was seen once. This CDR3 is CASSVQGDYEQYF. Written as DNA, the CDR3 is TGTGCCAGCAGCGTCCAGGGGGACTACGAGCAGTACTTC. The V call is TRBV9, the J call TRBJ2-7; TRBD1 aligns across 7 bases. CDR3 length equals 13 residues. Trimming cost V 2 bases and J 3 bases; bases outside gene matches: 2. The germline V gene encodes CDR1 SGDLS and CDR2 YYNGEE.

The chain employs TRBV5-6 and TRBJ2-7; 9 nucleotides match TRBD1. Germline trimming cut 4 bases from V and 6 bases from J; bases unmatched to any gene: 14. CDR1 and CDR2 from the germline V gene are SGHDT and YYEEEE. The CDR3 sequence is 16 residues long. This CDR3 is CASSPFPGTGFSEQYF. The CDR3 coding sequence is TGTGCCAGCAGCCCCTTTCCCGGGACAGGGTTTTCCGAGCAGTACTTC.

The chain has TRBV6-1 and TRBJ2-3; D remains unclear. CDR3 length: 14 amino acids. V was cut by 8 bases and J by 2 bases, with 14 bases left in between. The germline V gene encodes CDR1 MNHNS and CDR2 SASEGT. CDR3 loop: CASRIRPFTDTQYF. The DNA of the CDR3 is TGTGCCAGCCGTATACGGCCATTCACAGATACGCAGTATTTT.

This clone showed up just once. The V and J genes are TRBV6-5 and TRBJ1-1, with 7 bases identical to TRBD1. The V gene end was trimmed by 2 bases and the J gene end by 7 bases; junction bases not matched to a gene: 4. Germline V gene lookup returns CDR1 MNHEY and CDR2 SVGAGI. This CDR3 is built from 13 residues. The CDR3: CASSYLGTDEAFF. CDR3 sequence (DNA): TGTGCCAGCAGTTACCTCGGGACAGATGAAGCTTTCTTT.

The chain is built from TRBV7-6 and TRBJ2-3, with 12 positions matching TRBD2. This CDR3 has 20 residues. Germline values: CDR1 SGHVS, CDR2 FNYEAQ. Trimming took 4 bases from V and 1 from J; bases not matched to a gene: 15. The CDR3 loop is CASSSPGLAGPTRRTDTQYF. CDR3 in DNA: TGTGCCAGCAGCTCGCCGGGACTAGCGGGCCCCACTAGGCGCACAGATACGCAGTATTTT.

This rearrangement joins TRBV11-3 to TRBJ2-1, with D unresolved. The V end lost 6 bases, the J end lost 6 bases, and 6 bases lay between the germline ends. Germline assignment: CDR1 SGHNT and CDR2 YENEEA. The CDR3 has 11 amino acids. The CDR3 here is CASSQTNEQFF. The CDR3 region has the DNA TGTGCCAGCAGTCAAACCAATGAGCAGTTCTTC.

The V and J genes are TRBV30 and TRBJ2-3, with D perhaps TRBD1 (6 bases). Trimming pared 5 bases from V and 0 bases from J, leaving 12 bases between. CDR3 size: 14 residues. Looked up from germline, CDR1 is GTSNPN and CDR2 is SVGIG (reference sequence). CDR3 sequence reads: CAWGTLASTDTQYF. The DNA for the CDR3 is TGTGCCTGGGGGACATTGGCTAGCACAGATACGCAGTATTTT.

The chain recombines TRBV6-6 with TRBJ1-4; D not certain. This CDR3 region has 14 residues. Germline V CDR1 and CDR2: MNHNY, SVGAGI (reference sequence). Trimming cost V 6 bases and J 4 bases, with 12 bases left between them. CDR3 sequence (DNA): TGTGCCAGCAGCAGCGACGGGTTTAATGAAAAACTGTTTTTT. Residues: CASSSDGFNEKLFF.

Note on this clone: Additional DNA sequences in this sample encode the identical CDR3. This rearrangement joins TRBV18 to TRBJ2-1, with 14 bases matching TRBD2. The CDR3 is 16 residues long. The germline V gene has CDR1 KGHSH and CDR2 LQKENI. V trimming: 3 bases; J trimming: 7 bases; junction bases outside the gene matches: 5. The CDR3 is CASSPGLAGAGNEQFF. CDR3 DNA: TGTGCCAGCTCACCGGGACTAGCGGGAGCGGGAAATGAGCAGTTCTTC.

The rearrangement uses TRBV11-3 and TRBJ2-2; 7 nucleotides match TRBD2. V was pared by 5 bases and J by 0 bases, with 6 bases of the junction left unmatched. Germline CDR1 reads SGHNT; CDR2 reads YENEEA. The CDR3 is 16 amino acids. The chain's CDR3 is CASSAGGTTNTGELFF. The CDR3 DNA sequence: TGTGCCAGCAGCGCAGGCGGGACTACGAACACCGGGGAGCTGTTTTTT.

The rearrangement joins TRBV28 to TRBJ1-5, with unresolved D. Germline values: CDR1 MDHEN, CDR2 SYDVKM. This CDR3 is built from 10 residues. V was cut by 10 bases and J by 4 bases, with 5 bases left in between. CDR3 sequence reads: CATSNQPQHF. DNA of the CDR3: TGTGCCACCTCAAATCAGCCCCAGCATTTT. The variable domain in full, with the rest retrieved from reference TRBV28 and TRBJ1-5, is DVKVTQSSRYLVKRTGEKVFLECVQDMDHENMFWYRQDPGLGLRLIYFSYDVKMKEKGDIPEGYSVSREKKERFSLILESASTNQTSMYLCATSNQPQHFGDGTRLSIL.

The chain recombines TRBV13 with TRBJ2-7; no clear D gene. Germline loops: CDR1 PRHDT, CDR2 FYEKMQ (reference sequence). The CDR3 contains 11 residues. Trimming stripped 5 bases from V and 3 bases from J, with 5 bases between. CDR3 loop: CASSQYYEQYF. In DNA, the CDR3 is TGTGCCAGCAGCCAATACTACGAGCAGTACTTC.

The J gene is TRBJ2-1, the V gene TRBV7-3; D is perhaps TRBD1 (5 bases). The CDR3 covers 13 residues. Deletions cut 3 bases from V and 5 bases from J, with 8 bases between. The V gene's germline CDR1 is SGHTA and CDR2 FQGTGA. CDR3 residues: CASSFLGDNEQFF. DNA of the CDR3: TGTGCCAGCAGCTTCCTAGGGGACAATGAGCAGTTCTTC.

The rearrangement uses TRBV6-5 and TRBJ1-1, with D possibly TRBD1 on 5 matching bases. CDR3 size: 14 residues. Germline CDR1 and CDR2: MNHEY and SVGAGI. The V gene lost 7 bases and the J gene lost 0 bases, with 12 bases spanning the gap. In DNA form, the CDR3 reads TGTGCCAGCACCCGGACACACGTGAACACTGAAGCTTTCTTT. It codes for CASTRTHVNTEAFF.

The V and J genes are TRBV28 and TRBJ2-3; 9 nucleotides agree with TRBD1. The V gene's germline CDR1 is MDHEN and CDR2 SYDVKM. This CDR3 is built from 15 residues. V lost 6 bases and J lost 7; bases outside the gene matches: 11. CDR3 amino acids: CASSGPGQGSHTQYF. The CDR3 nucleotides read TGTGCCAGCAGCGGGCCGGGACAGGGCTCACATACGCAGTATTTT.

The chain links TRBV7-9 to TRBJ2-1, with TRBD2 matching over 8 bases. Germline V CDR1 and CDR2: SEHNR, FQNEAQ (reference sequence). V gave up 3 bases and J gave up 6 bases; unmatched junction bases: 7. The CDR3 contains 15 residues. The chain's CDR3 is CASSFSGKTSNEQFF. CDR3 DNA sequence: TGTGCCAGCAGCTTTAGCGGGAAGACAAGCAATGAGCAGTTCTTC.

The chain is built from TRBV7-9 and TRBJ2-7, with 8 positions matching TRBD1. V was clipped by 2 bases and J by 4 bases; unmatched bases: 4. The CDR3 is 14 residues long. Germline V CDR1 and CDR2: SEHNR, FQNEAQ (reference sequence). CDR3 sequence reads: CASSLSDRGYEQYF. CDR3 sequence (DNA): TGTGCCAGCAGCTTAAGTGACAGGGGTTACGAGCAGTACTTC.

This sequence joins TRBV5-1 and TRBJ2-1; D call uncertain. Per the germline V gene, CDR1 is SGHRS and CDR2 is YFSETQ. The CDR3 consists of 15 residues. The V end lost 3 bases, the J end lost 0 bases, and 10 bases lay between the germline ends. CDR3 sequence reads: CASSWTSNSYNEQFF. The CDR3 region has the DNA TGCGCCAGCAGCTGGACCAGCAACTCCTACAATGAGCAGTTCTTC.

J is TRBJ1-1 and V is TRBV5-1; a weak D match, TRBD1 (5 bases). The CDR3 is 12 amino acids. Trimming removed 7 bases at V and 8 bases at J, with 15 bases between. Germline V lookup: CDR1 SGHRS, CDR2 YFSETQ. The CDR3 DNA is TGCGCCAGCTCTAAAGGGGTGCGGGAAGCTTTCTTT. Protein: CASSKGVREAFF.

V usage is TRBV6-5 and J usage is TRBJ2-7; 10 bases map to TRBD1. This CDR3 is built from 15 residues. J was trimmed by 4 bases and V by 4 bases; bases with no gene match: 7. Per germline, CDR1 MNHEY and CDR2 SVGAGI. DNA of the CDR3: TGTGCCAGCAGTTCCCGGGACAGGGGTTCGTACGAGCAGTACTTC. It is translated as CASSSRDRGSYEQYF.

The rearrangement uses TRBV18 and TRBJ2-1; TRBD2 might be the D (5 bases). V shed 2 bases and J shed 5 bases, with 10 bases lying between them. Germline-derived CDR1 and CDR2 are KGHSH and LQKENI. CDR3 length equals 14 residues. The CDR3 region has the DNA TGTGCCAGCTCACCAGACTATCGAGACAATGAGCAGTTCTTC. Translating it yields CASSPDYRDNEQFF. The variable domain in full, with the rest retrieved from reference TRBV18 and TRBJ2-1, is NAGVMQNPRHLVRRRGQEARLRCSPMKGHSHVYWYRQLPEEGLKFMVYLQKENIIDESGMPKERFSAEFPKEGPSILRIQQVVRGDSAAYFCASSPDYRDNEQFFGPGTRLTVL.

The J gene is TRBJ1-2, the V gene TRBV15, with D tentatively TRBD1 (6 bases). CDR3 length: 15 amino acids. V was cut by 0 bases and J by 5 bases, with 13 bases left in between. The germline gives CDR1 LNHNV, CDR2 YYDKDF (reference sequence). The CDR3 is CATSREGASRYGYTF. The CDR3 DNA is TGTGCCACCAGCAGAGAGGGGGCATCTAGGTATGGCTACACCTTC.

The chain joins TRBV5-1 to TRBJ1-2; D is undetermined. Germline values: CDR1 SGHRS, CDR2 YFSETQ. CDR3 length: 14 residues. The ends were cut back, 3 bases at V and 4 bases at J, with 13 bases in the middle. The chain's CDR3 is CASSSAGRLYGYTF. DNA for the CDR3: TGCGCCAGCAGCTCCGCGGGCAGGCTCTATGGCTACACCTTC.

V gene TRBV28 combines with J gene TRBJ2-2, with D perhaps matching TRBD1 (6 bases). Trimming stripped 3 bases from V and 0 bases from J, with 17 bases between. The germline V gene has CDR1 MDHEN and CDR2 SYDVKM. The CDR3 has 18 amino acids. This chain's CDR3 is CASSFIGVGGSNTGELFF. CDR3 DNA sequence: TGTGCCAGCAGTTTTATCGGGGTAGGGGGATCGAACACCGGGGAGCTGTTTTTT.

About this clone: The sample has other DNA sequences that encode this CDR3 too. The chain uses TRBV9 and TRBJ1-5, with D unclear. In germline, CDR1 is SGDLS, CDR2 YYNGEE. The CDR3 runs 13 residues. Trimming cost V 0 bases and J 5 bases, with 6 bases left between them. CDR3 protein: CASSVAGDQPQHF. The CDR3 coding sequence is TGTGCCAGCAGCGTAGCCGGGGATCAGCCCCAGCATTTT.

This chain joins TRBV10-3 and TRBJ1-1; unclear D gene. Trimming took off 5 bases at V and 3 bases at J, with 7 bases between the two ends. The CDR3 sequence is 12 residues long. Germline lookup yields CDR1 ENHRY and CDR2 SYGVKD. The CDR3 DNA sequence: TGTGCCATCAGTCGGGCAGACACTGAAGCTTTCTTT. Encoded protein: CAISRADTEAFF.

This rearrangement joins TRBV29-1 to TRBJ2-2, with 12 bases fitting TRBD2. CDR3 size: 15 residues. Trimming took 3 bases from V and 5 from J; bases not matched to a gene: 4. Germline V CDR1 and CDR2: SQVTM, ANQGSEA. Here the CDR3 reads CSVDPTSGSTGELFF. CDR3 in DNA: TGCAGCGTTGACCCGACTAGCGGGAGTACCGGGGAGCTGTTTTTT.

The rearrangement uses TRBV2 and TRBJ2-5; D gene unclear. Germline V CDR1 and CDR2: SNHLY, FYNNEI. V dropped 5 bases and J dropped 4 bases, with 11 bases sitting between them. This CDR3 has 13 amino acids. The CDR3 loop reads CASSWGLGETQYF. CDR3 DNA: TGTGCCAGCAGTTGGGGATTAGGAGAGACCCAGTACTTC.

This clone showed up just once. The chain couples TRBV5-1 to TRBJ2-3; a weak D match, TRBD2 (7 bases). Germline loops: CDR1 SGHRS, CDR2 YFSETQ. V dropped 5 bases and J dropped 4 bases, with 14 bases sitting between them. The CDR3 runs to 14 residues. DNA for the CDR3: TGCGCCAGCAGGCCCAGAGGGGGGGCAGATACGCAGTATTTT. This gives the protein CASRPRGGADTQYF. Complete variable domain (other parts from reference TRBV5-1 and TRBJ2-3): KAGVTQTPRYLIKTRGQQVTLSCSPISGHRSVSWYQQTPGQGLQFLFEYFSETQRNKGNFPGRFSGRQFSNSRSEMNVSTLELGDSALYLCASRPRGGADTQYFGPGTRLTVL.

The chain links TRBV5-5 to TRBJ1-1; D not resolved. Trimming stripped 4 bases from V and 5 bases from J, with 12 bases between. Germline values: CDR1 SGHKS, CDR2 YYEKEE (reference sequence). The CDR3 consists of 13 residues. CDR3 DNA sequence: TGTGCCAGCAGCCTATACTCGGAGACTGAAGCTTTCTTT. Its translation: CASSLYSETEAFF. The complete variable domain, with remaining parts taken from reference TRBV5-5 and TRBJ1-1, reads DAGVTQSPTHLIKTRGQQVTLRCSPISGHKSVSWYQQVLGQGPQFIFQYYEKEERGRGNFPDRFSARQFPNYSSELNVNALLLGDSALYLCASSLYSETEAFFGQGTRLTVV.